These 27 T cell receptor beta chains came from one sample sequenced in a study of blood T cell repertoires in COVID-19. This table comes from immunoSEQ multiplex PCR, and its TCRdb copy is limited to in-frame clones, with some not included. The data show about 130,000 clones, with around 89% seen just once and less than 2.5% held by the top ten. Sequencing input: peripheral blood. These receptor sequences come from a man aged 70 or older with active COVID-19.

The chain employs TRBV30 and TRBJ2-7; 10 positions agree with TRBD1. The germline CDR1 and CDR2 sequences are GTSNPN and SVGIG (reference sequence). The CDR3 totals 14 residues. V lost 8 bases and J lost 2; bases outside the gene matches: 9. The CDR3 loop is CARSSGTGAYEQYF. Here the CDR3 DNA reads TGTGCCCGATCATCTGGGACAGGGGCCTACGAGCAGTACTTC.

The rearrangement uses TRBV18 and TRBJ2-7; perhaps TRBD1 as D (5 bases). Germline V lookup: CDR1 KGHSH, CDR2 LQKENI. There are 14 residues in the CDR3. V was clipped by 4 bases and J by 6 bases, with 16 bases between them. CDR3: CASSLQGGPGEQYF. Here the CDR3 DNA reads TGTGCCAGCTCACTCCAGGGTGGGCCTGGCGAGCAGTACTTC.

The CDR3 coding sequence is TGTGCCAGCAGCCCAGGACTAGCGGGAGCTGACGGGGAGCTGTTTTTT. This gives the protein CASSPGLAGADGELFF. The chain uses TRBV7-9 and TRBJ2-2; TRBD2 agrees at 13 bases. This CDR3 spans 16 amino acids. CDR1 is SEHNR and CDR2 is FQNEAQ in the germline V gene (reference sequence). The V and J ends lost 5 bases and 7 bases, in that order; junction bases with no gene match: 7.

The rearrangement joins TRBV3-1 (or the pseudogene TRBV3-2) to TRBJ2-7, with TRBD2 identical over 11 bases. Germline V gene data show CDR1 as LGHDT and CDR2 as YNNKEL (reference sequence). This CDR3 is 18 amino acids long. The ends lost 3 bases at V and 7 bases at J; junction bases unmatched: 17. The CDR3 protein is CASSHIGTSGEGDREQYF. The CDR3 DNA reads TGTGCCAGCAGCCACATCGGGACTAGCGGAGAGGGGGACCGAGAGCAGTACTTC.

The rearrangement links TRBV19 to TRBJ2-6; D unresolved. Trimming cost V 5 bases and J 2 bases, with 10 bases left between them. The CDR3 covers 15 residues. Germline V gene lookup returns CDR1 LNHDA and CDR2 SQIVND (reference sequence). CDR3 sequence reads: CASSPWAAGANVLTF. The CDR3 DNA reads TGTGCCAGTAGTCCCTGGGCAGCTGGGGCCAACGTCCTGACTTTC.

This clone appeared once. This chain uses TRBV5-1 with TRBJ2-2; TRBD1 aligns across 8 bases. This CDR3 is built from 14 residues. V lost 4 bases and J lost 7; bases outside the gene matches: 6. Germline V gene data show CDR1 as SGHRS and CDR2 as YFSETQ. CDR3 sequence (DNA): TGCGCCAGCAGCGACCCAGGGGGCTTCGGGGAGCTGTTTTTT. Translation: CASSDPGGFGELFF.

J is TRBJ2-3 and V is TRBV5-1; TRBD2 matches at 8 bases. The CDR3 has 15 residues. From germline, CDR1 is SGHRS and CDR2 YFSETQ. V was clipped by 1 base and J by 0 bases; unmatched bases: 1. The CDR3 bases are TGCGCCAGCAGCTTGCCTAGCGGGAGCACAGATACGCAGTATTTT. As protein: CASSLPSGSTDTQYF.

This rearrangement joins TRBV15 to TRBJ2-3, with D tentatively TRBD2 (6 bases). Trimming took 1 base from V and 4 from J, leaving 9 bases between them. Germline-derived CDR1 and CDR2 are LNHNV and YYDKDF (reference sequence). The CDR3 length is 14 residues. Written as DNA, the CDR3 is TGTGCCACCAGCAGAGGGGACTTGTCAGATACGCAGTATTTT. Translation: CATSRGDLSDTQYF.

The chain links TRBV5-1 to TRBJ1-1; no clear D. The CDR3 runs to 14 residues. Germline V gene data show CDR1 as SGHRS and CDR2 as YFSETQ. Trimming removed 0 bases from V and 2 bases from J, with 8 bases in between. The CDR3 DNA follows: TGCGCCAGCAGCTTGGAACAGTTTAACACTGAAGCTTTCTTT. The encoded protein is CASSLEQFNTEAFF.

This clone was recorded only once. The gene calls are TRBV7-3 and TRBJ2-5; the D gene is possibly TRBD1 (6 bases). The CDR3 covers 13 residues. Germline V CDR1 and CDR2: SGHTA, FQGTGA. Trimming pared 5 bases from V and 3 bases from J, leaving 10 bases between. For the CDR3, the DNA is TGTGCCAGCAGCCCCGGACAGAAAGAGACCCAGTACTTC. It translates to CASSPGQKETQYF.

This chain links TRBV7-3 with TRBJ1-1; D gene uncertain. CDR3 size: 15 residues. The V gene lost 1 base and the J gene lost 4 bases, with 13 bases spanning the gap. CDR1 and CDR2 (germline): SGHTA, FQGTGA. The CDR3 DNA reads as TGTGCCAGCAGCTTAATGGGCGGGATAGGCACTGAAGCTTTCTTT. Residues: CASSLMGGIGTEAFF. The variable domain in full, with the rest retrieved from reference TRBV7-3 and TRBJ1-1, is GAGVSQTPSNKVTEKGKYVELRCDPISGHTALYWYRQSLGQGPEFLIYFQGTGAADDSGLPNDRFFAVRPEGSVSTLKIQRTERGDSAVYLCASSLMGGIGTEAFFGQGTRLTVV.

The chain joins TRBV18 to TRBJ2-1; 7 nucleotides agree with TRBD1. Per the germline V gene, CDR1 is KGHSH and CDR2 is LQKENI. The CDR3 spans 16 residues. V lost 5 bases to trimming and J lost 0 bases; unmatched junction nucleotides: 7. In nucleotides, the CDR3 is TGTGCCAGCTCAGACACAGGGGCCACCTCCTACAATGAGCAGTTCTTC. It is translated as CASSDTGATSYNEQFF.

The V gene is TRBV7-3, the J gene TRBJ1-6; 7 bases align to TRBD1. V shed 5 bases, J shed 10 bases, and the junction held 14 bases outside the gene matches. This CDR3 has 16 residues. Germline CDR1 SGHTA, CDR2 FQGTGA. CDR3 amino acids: CASSPRRDRAGSPLHF. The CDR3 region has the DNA TGTGCCAGCAGCCCGAGGCGAGACAGGGCTGGATCACCCCTCCACTTT.

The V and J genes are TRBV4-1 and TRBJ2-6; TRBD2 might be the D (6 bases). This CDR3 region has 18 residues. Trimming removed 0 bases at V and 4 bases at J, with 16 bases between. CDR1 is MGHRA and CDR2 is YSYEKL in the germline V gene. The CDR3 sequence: CASSQDHGGLTGANVLTF. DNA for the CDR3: TGCGCCAGCAGCCAAGATCATGGGGGGTTGACGGGGGCCAACGTCCTGACTTTC.

The CDR3 sequence: CAWTPGGYGYTF. CDR3 bases: TGTGCCTGGACACCCGGGGGCTATGGCTACACCTTC. This chain joins TRBV30 and TRBJ1-2; a weak D match, TRBD1 (5 bases). The germline V and J ends were trimmed by 4 bases and 4 bases, with 10 bases remaining between them. CDR1 is GTSNPN and CDR2 is SVGIG in the germline V gene (reference sequence). The CDR3 has 12 residues.

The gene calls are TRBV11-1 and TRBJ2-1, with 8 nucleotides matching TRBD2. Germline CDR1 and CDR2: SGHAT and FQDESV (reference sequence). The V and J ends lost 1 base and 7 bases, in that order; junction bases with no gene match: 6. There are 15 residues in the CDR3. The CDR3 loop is CASSLGAGVANEQFF. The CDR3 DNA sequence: TGTGCCAGCAGCTTAGGAGCGGGAGTGGCAAATGAGCAGTTCTTC.

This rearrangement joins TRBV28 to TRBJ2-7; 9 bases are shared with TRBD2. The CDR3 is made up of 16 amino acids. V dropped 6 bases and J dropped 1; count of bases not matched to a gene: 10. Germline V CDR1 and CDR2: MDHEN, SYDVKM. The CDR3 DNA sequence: TGTGCCAGCAGGACCAAGGGGGCGGGAGGGTCCTACGAGCAGTACTTC. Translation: CASRTKGAGGSYEQYF.

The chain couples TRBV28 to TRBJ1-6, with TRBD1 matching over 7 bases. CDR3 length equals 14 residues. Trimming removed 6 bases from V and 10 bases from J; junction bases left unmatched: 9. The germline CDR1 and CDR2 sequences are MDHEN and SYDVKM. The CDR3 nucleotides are TGTGCCAGCAGGGGTGGGGCAGGGGGATCACCCCTCCACTTT. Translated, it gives CASRGGAGGSPLHF.

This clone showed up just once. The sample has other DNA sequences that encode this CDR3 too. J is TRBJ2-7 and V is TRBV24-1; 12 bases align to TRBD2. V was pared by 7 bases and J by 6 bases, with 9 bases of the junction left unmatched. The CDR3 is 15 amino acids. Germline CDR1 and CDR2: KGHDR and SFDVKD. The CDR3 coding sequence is TGTGCCACCAGCGACCAGACTAGCGGGAGAACCGAGCAGTACTTC. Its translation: CATSDQTSGRTEQYF.

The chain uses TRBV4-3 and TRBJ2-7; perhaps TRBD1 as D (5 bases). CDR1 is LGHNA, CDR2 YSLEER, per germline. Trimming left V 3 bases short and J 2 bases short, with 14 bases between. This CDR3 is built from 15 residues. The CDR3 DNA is TGCGCCAGCAGCCAGGTCCAGGGTATTACCTACGAGCAGTACTTC. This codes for CASSQVQGITYEQYF.

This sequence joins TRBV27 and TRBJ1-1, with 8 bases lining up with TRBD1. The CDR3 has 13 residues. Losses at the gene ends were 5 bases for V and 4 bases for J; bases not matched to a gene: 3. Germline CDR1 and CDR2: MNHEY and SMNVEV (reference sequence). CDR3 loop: CASSVDRGTEAFF. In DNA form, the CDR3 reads TGTGCCAGCAGTGTAGACAGGGGCACTGAAGCTTTCTTT.

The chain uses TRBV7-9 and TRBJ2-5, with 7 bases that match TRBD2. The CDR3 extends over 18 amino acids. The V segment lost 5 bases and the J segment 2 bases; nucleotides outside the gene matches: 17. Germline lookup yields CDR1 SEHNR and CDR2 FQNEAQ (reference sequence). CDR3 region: CASSPPPGLGTIQETQYF. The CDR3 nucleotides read TGTGCCAGCAGCCCTCCTCCTGGACTAGGGACCATTCAAGAGACCCAGTACTTC.

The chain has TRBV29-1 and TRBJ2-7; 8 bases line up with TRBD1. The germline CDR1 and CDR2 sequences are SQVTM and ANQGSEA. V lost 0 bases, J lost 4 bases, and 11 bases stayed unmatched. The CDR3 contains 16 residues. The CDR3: CSVEEGDRPSGYEQYF. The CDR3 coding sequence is TGCAGCGTTGAAGAAGGGGACAGGCCCTCGGGGTACGAGCAGTACTTC.

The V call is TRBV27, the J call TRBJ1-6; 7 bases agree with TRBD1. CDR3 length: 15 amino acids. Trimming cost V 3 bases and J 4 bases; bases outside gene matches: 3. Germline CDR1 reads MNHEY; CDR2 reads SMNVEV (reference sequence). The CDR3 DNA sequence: TGTGCCAGCAGTTTCGGACAGGCTTATAATTCACCCCTCCACTTT. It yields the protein CASSFGQAYNSPLHF.

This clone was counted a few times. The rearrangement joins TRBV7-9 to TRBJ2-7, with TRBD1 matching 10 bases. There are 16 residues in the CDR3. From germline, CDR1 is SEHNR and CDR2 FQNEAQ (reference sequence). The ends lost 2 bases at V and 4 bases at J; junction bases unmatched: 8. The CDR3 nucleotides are TGTGCCAGCAGCTTAATTTACGGGACAGGGGTGTACGAGCAGTACTTC. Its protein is CASSLIYGTGVYEQYF. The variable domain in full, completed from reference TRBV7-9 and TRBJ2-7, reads DTGVSQNPRHKITKRGQNVTFRCDPISEHNRLYWYRQTLGQGPEFLTYFQNEAQLEKSRLLSDRFSAERPKGSFSTLEIQRTEQGDSAMYLCASSLIYGTGVYEQYFGPGTRLTVT.

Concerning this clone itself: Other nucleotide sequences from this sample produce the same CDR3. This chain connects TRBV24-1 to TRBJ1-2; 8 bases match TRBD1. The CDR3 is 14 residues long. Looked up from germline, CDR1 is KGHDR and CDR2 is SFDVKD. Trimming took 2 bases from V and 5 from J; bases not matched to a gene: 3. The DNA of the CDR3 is TGTGCCACCAGTGATTCCGGGACAGGATATGGCTACACCTTC. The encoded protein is CATSDSGTGYGYTF.

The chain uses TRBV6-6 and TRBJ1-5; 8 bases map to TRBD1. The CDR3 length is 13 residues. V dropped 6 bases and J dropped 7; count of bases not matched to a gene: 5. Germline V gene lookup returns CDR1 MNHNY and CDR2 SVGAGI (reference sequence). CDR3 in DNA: TGTGCCAGCAGCCTGACAGGGGCCCAGCCCCAGCATTTT. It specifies CASSLTGAQPQHF.